Shown below are 23 T cell receptor beta chains from a single sample sequenced in a study of T-cell reconstitution after alpha-beta-depleted transplantation in children (dated by TCRdb to between 2015 and 2016). The library came from PCR. The reads were generated on an Illumina HiSeq 2500. To normalize quantification of the TCRbeta repertoire, the TCR libraries were built with molecular barcoding that relied on unique molecular identifiers. TCRdb applied fastp at Q25 and MiXCR to the public reads, then kept only in-frame beta chains. Rows merge per CDR3 protein into single entries with the most common DNA and genes. This sample holds hundreds of thousands of distinct CDR3 sequences; less than 15% were observed only once. The ten largest account for 0.79% of the sample. What the treatment or condition label conveys for this sample: allogeneic hematopoietic cell transplantation with graft depleted of TCRalphabeta T cells and CD19 B cells.

The sample was PBMCs, taken before TCRalphabeta/CD19-depleted stem cell transplant. The receptor set was obtained from a girl aged 2 to 10 with congenital amegakaryocytic thrombocytopenia, due to receive a stem cell transplant.

This clonotype occurred a few times. The chain is built from TRBV12-3 or TRBV12-4 and TRBJ2-1, with D possibly being TRBD1 or TRBD2 (5 bases each). Trimming removed 7 bases at V and 10 bases at J, with 23 bases between. CDR3 size: 15 residues. CDR3 protein: CASTHLTGPRREQFF. The CDR3 DNA reads TGTGCCAGCACCCACCTCACGGGACCTAGGAGGGAGCAGTTCTTC.

This clonotype turned up a few times. The chain couples TRBV5-1 to TRBJ2-3; weak D call: TRBD1 (6 bases). CDR1 and CDR2 (germline): SGHRS, YFSETQ. The CDR3 consists of 14 residues. Trimming cost V 6 bases and J 6 bases, with 17 bases left between them. The DNA for the CDR3 is TGCGCCAGCACCTCAGGGGAGTGGGGGGATACGCAGTATTTT. Protein: CASTSGEWGDTQYF.

The gene calls are TRBV20-1 and TRBJ2-7, with D tentatively TRBD2 (5 bases). Germline V gives CDR1 DFQATT, CDR2 SNEGSKA (reference sequence). The V end was cut by 2 bases, the J end by 5 bases, with 10 bases between. This CDR3 region has 12 residues. The CDR3 DNA is TGCAGTGCTAGACTAGCTCCAGACGAGCAGTACTTC. This translates into CSARLAPDEQYF.

Many counts were recorded for this clonotype. The V call is TRBV20-1, the J call TRBJ2-1; TRBD2 might be the D (6 bases). Germline-derived CDR1 and CDR2 are DFQATT and SNEGSKA (reference sequence). The CDR3 contains 11 residues. The ends were cut back, 1 base at V and 10 bases at J, with 8 bases in the middle. In DNA, the CDR3 is TGCAGTGCTAGAGCGGGAGTAGAGCAGTTCTTC. This gives the protein CSARAGVEQFF.

With regard to this clonotype: A clone one base away is much larger, so this may be a read error. The J gene is TRBJ2-7, the V gene TRBV29-1, with D perhaps matching TRBD2 (6 bases). This CDR3 is 12 amino acids long. V was clipped by 3 bases and J by 5 bases, with 11 bases between them. Germline V gene sequence: CDR1 SQVTM, CDR2 ANQGSEA. For the CDR3, the DNA is TGCAGCGTTGAGGGGGGTGATAACGAGCAGTACTTC. It translates to CSVEGGDNEQYF.

A single count supports this clonotype. The chain carries TRBV11-2 and TRBJ2-3; 7 nucleotides match TRBD2. CDR3 length: 16 residues. The ends lost 0 bases at V and 1 base at J; junction bases unmatched: 4. Germline V gene lookup returns CDR1 SGHAT and CDR2 FQNNGV. The DNA of the CDR3 is TGTGCCAGCAGCTTAGATCGAGCGGGACGCACAGATACGCAGTATTTT. Translating it yields CASSLDRAGRTDTQYF.

This clonotype has ten or more counts. This chain joins TRBV5-1 and TRBJ2-7; D remains unclear. V shed 1 base and J shed 4 bases, with 15 bases lying between them. This CDR3 is 15 amino acids long. Germline V gene sequence: CDR1 SGHRS, CDR2 YFSETQ. This CDR3 is CASSLNPSSGYEQYF. The DNA for the CDR3 is TGCGCCAGCAGCTTGAACCCTTCTTCAGGTTACGAGCAGTACTTC.

The V gene is TRBV27, the J gene TRBJ2-3; D gene uncertain. The CDR3 sequence is 14 residues long. V was shortened by 0 bases and J by 4 bases, with 8 bases between the two germline ends. The germline CDR1 and CDR2 sequences are MNHEY and SMNVEV (reference sequence). The CDR3 DNA reads as TGTGCCAGCAGTTTATCGATTATTTCAGATACGCAGTATTTT. It translates to CASSLSIISDTQYF.

This chain joins TRBV5-1 and TRBJ2-3, with TRBD2 matching over 7 bases. V lost 0 bases, J lost 6 bases, and 16 bases stayed unmatched. The length of the CDR3 is 18 residues. Germline values: CDR1 SGHRS, CDR2 YFSETQ. The CDR3 loop reads CASSLAVYSGRAGDTQYF. CDR3 DNA sequence: TGCGCCAGCAGCTTGGCCGTGTATTCTGGGAGGGCCGGGGATACGCAGTATTTT. Full variable domain (outside the CDR3, taken from reference TRBV5-1 and TRBJ2-3): KAGVTQTPRYLIKTRGQQVTLSCSPISGHRSVSWYQQTPGQGLQFLFEYFSETQRNKGNFPGRFSGRQFSNSRSEMNVSTLELGDSALYLCASSLAVYSGRAGDTQYFGPGTRLTVL.

Only a few counts were recorded for this clonotype. V gene TRBV21-1 combines with J gene TRBJ2-5. TRBV21-1 has pseudogene status. The CDR3 sequence is 13 residues long. The CDR3 DNA follows: TGTGCCAGCAGCGACCACGTTTTGGAGACCCAGTACTTC. This gives the protein CASSDHVLETQYF.

There are a few counts of this clonotype. The chain uses TRBV27 and TRBJ2-1; no definite D call. CDR1 is MNHEY and CDR2 is SMNVEV in the germline V gene (reference sequence). The CDR3 is made up of 14 amino acids. V shed 11 bases and J shed 0 bases, with 14 bases lying between them. The CDR3 DNA reads as TGTGCCTCAACAAGCCTGCCCTCCTACAATGAGCAGTTCTTC. Amino acid sequence: CASTSLPSYNEQFF.

Details on this clonotype: This may arise from a read error, as a much more abundant clone is one base away. This chain uses TRBV20-1 with TRBJ1-5, with D maybe TRBD1 (5 bases). Germline-derived CDR1 and CDR2 are DFQATT and SNEGSKA (reference sequence). The CDR3 contains 14 residues. The CDR3 sequence: CRAGKSGGYQPQHF. The CDR3, as DNA: TGCAGAGCGGGAAAGAGCGGGGGATATCAGCCCCAGCATTTT.

This clonotype was picked up many times. Mismatch with germline at one junction end may stem from a read error. This chain connects TRBV6-5 to TRBJ2-1, with D perhaps matching TRBD1 (6 bases). Germline V gene data show CDR1 as MNHEY and CDR2 as SVGAGI. This CDR3 spans 18 amino acids. CDR3 loop: CASSNSAGVPRSYNEQFF. The CDR3, as DNA: TGTGCCAGCAGTAACTCCGCAGGGGTCCCACGCTCCTACAATGAGCAGTTCTTC.

Many counts were recorded for this clonotype. This sequence joins TRBV5-1 and TRBJ2-2, with a weak D call TRBD1 (6 bases). The CDR3 sequence is 13 residues long. V was cut by 6 bases and J by 5 bases, with 11 bases left in between. CDR1 is SGHRS and CDR2 is YFSETQ in the germline V gene. For the CDR3, the DNA is TGCGCCAGCACCGCCGGGACAACCGGGGAGCTGTTTTTT. Its protein is CASTAGTTGELFF. The full variable domain, completed using reference TRBV5-1 and TRBJ2-2, is KAGVTQTPRYLIKTRGQQVTLSCSPISGHRSVSWYQQTPGQGLQFLFEYFSETQRNKGNFPGRFSGRQFSNSRSEMNVSTLELGDSALYLCASTAGTTGELFFGEGSRLTVL.

This clonotype was seen only a few times. The J gene is TRBJ2-3, the V gene TRBV5-5, with a weak D call TRBD2 (5 bases). CDR1 is SGHKS and CDR2 is YYEKEE in the germline V gene (reference sequence). The CDR3 covers 16 residues. With 1 base removed from V and 4 bases from J, the gap between germline ends came to 16 bases. The CDR3 bases are TGTGCCAGCAGCTTGATTGGGAGTGTGACTGCAGATACGCAGTATTTT. Translated, it gives CASSLIGSVTADTQYF.

This clonotype has just a few counts. The chain joins TRBV2 to TRBJ2-1, with TRBD2 matching over 7 bases. J lost 6 bases, V lost 7 bases, and 9 bases had no gene match. The CDR3 contains 14 residues. CDR1 and CDR2 from the germline V gene are SNHLY and FYNNEI. In nucleotides, the CDR3 is TGTGCCAGCACCATCGGCGGGAGCGCCAATGAGCAGTTCTTC. Its translation is CASTIGGSANEQFF. The entire variable domain, with the rest obtained from reference TRBV2 and TRBJ2-1, is as follows: EPEVTQTPSHQVTQMGQEVILRCVPISNHLYFYWYRQILGQKVEFLVSFYNNEISEKSEIFDDQFSVERPDGSNFTLKIRSTKLEDSAMYFCASTIGGSANEQFFGPGTRLTVL.

This clonotype has a count of ten or more. The chain employs TRBV18 and TRBJ1-2; D is uncertain. Germline CDR1 KGHSH, CDR2 LQKENI. The CDR3 sequence is 13 residues long. V dropped 3 bases and J dropped 8 bases, with 13 bases sitting between them. The CDR3 sequence: CASSPFLGRGYTF. The DNA of the CDR3 is TGTGCCAGCTCACCCTTCCTGGGCCGCGGCTACACCTTC. Supplemented by reference TRBV18 and TRBJ1-2, the full variable domain reads NAGVMQNPRHLVRRRGQEARLRCSPMKGHSHVYWYRQLPEEGLKFMVYLQKENIIDESGMPKERFSAEFPKEGPSILRIQQVVRGDSAAYFCASSPFLGRGYTFGSGTRLTVV.

V usage is TRBV20-1 and J usage is TRBJ2-2; tentative D call: TRBD2 (5 bases). This CDR3 comprises 17 residues. The germline V gene has CDR1 DFQATT and CDR2 SNEGSKA (reference sequence). Trimming cost V 1 base and J 6 bases, with 21 bases left between them. This chain's CDR3 is CSARVLAGRNLAGELFF. In nucleotides, the CDR3 is TGCAGTGCTAGAGTTTTGGCGGGCCGTAATTTAGCCGGGGAGCTGTTTTTT.

V is TRBV25-1 and J is TRBJ2-3, with D unclear. V was cut by 9 bases and J by 1 base, with 11 bases left in between. Germline CDR1 MGHDK, CDR2 SYGVNS. The CDR3 extends over 13 amino acids. The CDR3 is CASRFSGTDTQYF. The DNA of the CDR3 is TGTGCCAGTAGGTTTTCGGGCACAGATACGCAGTATTTT.

This clonotype turned up a few times. The V and J genes are TRBV19 and TRBJ2-7; 10 bases are shared with TRBD2. After removal of 3 bases from V and 2 bases from J, the junction contained 7 bases not matched to a gene. Germline V gene lookup returns CDR1 LNHDA and CDR2 SQIVND (reference sequence). The CDR3 is 16 amino acids. The CDR3 nucleotides are TGTGCCAGTAGTATCCCTAGCGGGAGATCCCCCTACGAGCAGTACTTC. It specifies CASSIPSGRSPYEQYF.

V usage is TRBV30 and J usage is TRBJ2-2, with TRBD2 matching over 12 bases. CDR1 is GTSNPN, CDR2 SVGIG, per germline (reference sequence). This CDR3 is 16 amino acids long. V was clipped by 1 base and J by 0 bases; unmatched bases: 0. CDR3 bases: TGTGCCTGGAGTGGACTAGCGGGAGCGAACACCGGGGAGCTGTTTTTT. The encoded protein is CAWSGLAGANTGELFF.

This chain joins TRBV5-1 and TRBJ2-5; D is unclear. The CDR3 extends over 13 amino acids. The germline V gene has CDR1 SGHRS and CDR2 YFSETQ. V lost 0 bases and J lost 5, with 8 bases in between. This CDR3 reads CASSLGPTETQYF. The CDR3 coding sequence is TGCGCCAGCAGCTTGGGTCCTACGGAGACCCAGTACTTC.

The genes are TRBV4-1 and TRBJ2-2; the match to TRBD1 covers 7 bases. The J segment lost 7 bases and the V segment lost 2 bases, leaving 10 bases of the junction unmatched. Looked up from germline, CDR1 is MGHRA and CDR2 is YSYEKL. The CDR3 covers 16 residues. CDR3 loop: CASSQPGTAGHGELFF. CDR3 nucleotides: TGCGCCAGCAGCCAACCCGGGACAGCTGGCCACGGGGAGCTGTTTTTT.